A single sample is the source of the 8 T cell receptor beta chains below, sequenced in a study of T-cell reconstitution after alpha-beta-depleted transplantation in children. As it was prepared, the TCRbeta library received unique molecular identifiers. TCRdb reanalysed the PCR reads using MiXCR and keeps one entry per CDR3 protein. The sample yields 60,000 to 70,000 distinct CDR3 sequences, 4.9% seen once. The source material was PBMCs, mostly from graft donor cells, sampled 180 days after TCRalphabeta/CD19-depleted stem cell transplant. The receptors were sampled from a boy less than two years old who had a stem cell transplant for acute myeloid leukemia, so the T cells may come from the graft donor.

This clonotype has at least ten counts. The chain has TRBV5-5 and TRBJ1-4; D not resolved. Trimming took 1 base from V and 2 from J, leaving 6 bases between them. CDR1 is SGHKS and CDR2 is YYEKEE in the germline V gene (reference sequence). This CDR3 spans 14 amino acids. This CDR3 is CASSLKATNEKLFF. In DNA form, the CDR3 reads TGTGCCAGCAGCTTGAAAGCCACTAATGAAAAACTGTTTTTT.

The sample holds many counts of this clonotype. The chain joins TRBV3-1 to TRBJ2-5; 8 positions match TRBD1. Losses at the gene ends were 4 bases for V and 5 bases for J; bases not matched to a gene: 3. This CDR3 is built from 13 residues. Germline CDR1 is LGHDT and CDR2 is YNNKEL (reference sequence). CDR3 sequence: CASSLRDRETQYF. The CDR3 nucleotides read TGTGCCAGCAGCCTACGGGACAGGGAGACCCAGTACTTC.

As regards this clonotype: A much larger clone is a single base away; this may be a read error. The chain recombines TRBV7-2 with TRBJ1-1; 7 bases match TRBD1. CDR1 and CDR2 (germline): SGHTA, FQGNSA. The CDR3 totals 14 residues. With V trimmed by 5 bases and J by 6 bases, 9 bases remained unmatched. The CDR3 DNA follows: TGTGCCAGCAGCACTAACAGGGGAGGGCCTGAAGCTTTCTTT. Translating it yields CASSTNRGGPEAFF.

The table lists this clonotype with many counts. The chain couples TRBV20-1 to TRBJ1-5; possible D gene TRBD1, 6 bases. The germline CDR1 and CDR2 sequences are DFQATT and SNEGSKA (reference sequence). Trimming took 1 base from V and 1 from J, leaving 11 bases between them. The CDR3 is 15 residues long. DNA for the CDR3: TGCAGTGCTAGAGTAGCAGGGGCAAGCAATCAGCCCCAGCATTTT. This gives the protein CSARVAGASNQPQHF.

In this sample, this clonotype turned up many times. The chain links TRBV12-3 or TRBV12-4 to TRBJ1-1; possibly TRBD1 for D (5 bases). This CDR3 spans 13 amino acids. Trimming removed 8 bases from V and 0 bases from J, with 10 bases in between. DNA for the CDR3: TGTGCCAGCGGGGACCGAGTGAACACTGAAGCTTTCTTT. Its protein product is CASGDRVNTEAFF.

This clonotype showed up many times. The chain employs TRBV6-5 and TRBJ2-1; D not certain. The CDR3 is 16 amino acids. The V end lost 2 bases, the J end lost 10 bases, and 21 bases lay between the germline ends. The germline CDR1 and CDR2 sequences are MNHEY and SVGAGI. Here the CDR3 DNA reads TGTGCCAGCAGTTACCACCATCGAGCCTCCTCCAAGGAGCAGTTCTTC. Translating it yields CASSYHHRASSKEQFF.

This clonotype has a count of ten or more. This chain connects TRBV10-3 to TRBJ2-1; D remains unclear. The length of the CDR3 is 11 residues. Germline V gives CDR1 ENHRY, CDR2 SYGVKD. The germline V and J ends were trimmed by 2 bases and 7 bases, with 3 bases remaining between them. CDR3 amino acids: CAISELNEQFF. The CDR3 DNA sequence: TGTGCCATCAGTGAGCTGAATGAGCAGTTCTTC.

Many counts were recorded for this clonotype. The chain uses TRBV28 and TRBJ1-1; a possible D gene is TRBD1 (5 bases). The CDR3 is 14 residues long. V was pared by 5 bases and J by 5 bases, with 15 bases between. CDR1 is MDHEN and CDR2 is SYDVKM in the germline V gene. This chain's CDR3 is CASSLPTVVTEAFF. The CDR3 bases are TGTGCCAGCAGTCTCCCGACAGTAGTAACTGAAGCTTTCTTT.